This TCR beta chain stems from a study of blood T cell repertoires in COVID-19. In germline, CDR1 is SNHLY, CDR2 FYNNEI. V shed 9 bases and J shed 12 bases, with 18 bases lying between them. This CDR3 is 12 amino acids long. This clone was recorded many times. Authors' methods: By means of reference gene primer amplification, nucleated cell counts were estimated. Generated by immunoSEQ multiplex PCR, the TCRdb table keeps only in-frame clones and is missing some. V, J and clone size are taken as reported in that table, and D and trimming were inferred from the DNA itself. This table holds hundreds of thousands of clones, roughly 80% found once. All enrollees were about 18 to 89 years old and from about two dozen US areas.

The chain joins TRBV2 to TRBJ2-1, with D possibly TRBD1 on 6 matching bases. Sequences were obtained from PBMCs or T cells enriched from blood (not recorded which). The sequence derives from a man aged 40-49 years who had been exposed to COVID-19. CDR3 coding DNA: TGTGCCAGTAGGATACAGGGAGCCCCGCAGTTCTTC. This gives the protein CASRIQGAPQFF.